This T cell receptor (beta chain) was observed in a study of blood T cells in healthy people across ages. Primed by a sample-barcoded 5' primer and a J-beta primer mix, a second PCR proceeded for about 6 to 12 cycles. MiXCR, run by TCRdb on the 5' RACE reads, gives a single entry per CDR3 protein. The data contain hundreds of thousands of distinct CDR3 sequences, approximately 21% of them singletons. A word on this clonotype: Its target is not known.

Whole-study results and caveats: Diversity figures derived from one million T cells were judged to underestimate the true value.

The V and J ends lost 2 bases and 3 bases respectively, with 16 bases between them. The CDR3 has 16 amino acids. Per germline, CDR1 SGHAT and CDR2 FQNNGV. The chain is built from TRBV11-2 and TRBJ1-1; D gene ambiguous. The sequence derives from a man in his 70s in good health. Sequencing was done on a sample of blood. For the CDR3, the DNA is TGTGCCAGCAGCTTAAGGCCCGTGGGTGGGTACACTGAAGCTTTCTTT. Translating it yields CASSLRPVGGYTEAFF.